The 23 T cell receptor beta chains in this list originate from one sample, sequenced in a study of monozygotic twins with cystic fibrosis. The data were produced by immunoSEQ multiplex PCR, yet TCRdb's version contains in-frame clones alone and is incomplete. The profile shows around 27,000 clones, less than 95% of them singletons. The sample taken for sequencing was blood. The receptors were gathered from a girl aged 2 to 10 with cystic fibrosis.

This chain connects TRBV21-1 to TRBJ2-7. TRBV21-1 is an annotated pseudogene. This CDR3 comprises 15 residues. CDR3 loop: CASSKSAPYPDEQYF. The CDR3 nucleotides are TGTGCCAGCAGCAAATCTGCGCCATACCCAGACGAGCAGTACTTC.

J is TRBJ1-5 and V is TRBV7-8, with D possibly being TRBD1 (5 bases). Germline V gene sequence: CDR1 SGHVS, CDR2 FQNEAQ. V was shortened by 5 bases and J by 4 bases, with 15 bases between the two germline ends. This CDR3 is 15 amino acids long. The CDR3 bases are TGTGCCAGCAGCAAAAAACCTCAGGGAAATCAGCCCCAGCATTTT. It specifies CASSKKPQGNQPQHF.

This clone was detected a few times. This chain links TRBV7-2 with TRBJ1-2, with unresolved D. Germline loops: CDR1 SGHTA, CDR2 FQGNSA. V was pared by 5 bases and J by 5 bases, with 15 bases between. This CDR3 has 14 residues. The CDR3 protein is CASSPRSREYGYTF. The CDR3 DNA is TGTGCCAGCAGCCCCCGATCCCGGGAGTATGGCTACACCTTC.

This clone appeared once. The J gene is TRBJ1-6, the V gene TRBV5-6; 8 nucleotides agree with TRBD1. With 2 bases clipped from V and 1 base from J, the junction kept 8 bases outside the gene matches. Germline lookup yields CDR1 SGHDT and CDR2 YYEEEE. The CDR3 spans 18 residues. CDR3 loop: CASSLGRGQGSYNSPLHF. The CDR3 nucleotides are TGTGCCAGCAGCTTAGGCAGGGGGCAGGGGTCCTATAATTCACCCCTCCACTTT. The whole variable domain, remainder taken from reference TRBV5-6 and TRBJ1-6, is DAGVTQSPTHLIKTRGQQVTLRCSPKSGHDTVSWYQQALGQGPQFIFQYYEEEERQRGNFPDRFSGHQFPNYSSELNVNALLLGDSALYLCASSLGRGQGSYNSPLHFGNGTRLTVT.

The chain joins TRBV5-1 to TRBJ2-7; 8 nucleotides match TRBD1. With V trimmed by 0 bases and J by 4 bases, 6 bases remained unmatched. Germline V lookup: CDR1 SGHRS, CDR2 YFSETQ. This CDR3 is 15 amino acids long. The CDR3 spells CASSLAAGGLYEQYF. As DNA, the CDR3 is TGCGCCAGCAGCTTGGCGGCAGGGGGCTTATACGAGCAGTACTTC.

The chain carries TRBV7-9 and TRBJ1-6; 8 nucleotides match TRBD1. This CDR3 region has 16 residues. CDR1 SEHNR and CDR2 FQNEAQ come from the germline V gene (reference sequence). Germline trimming cut 3 bases from V and 7 bases from J; bases unmatched to any gene: 8. This chain's CDR3 is CASSFTPGQVNSPLHF. DNA for the CDR3: TGTGCCAGCAGCTTTACTCCGGGACAGGTCAATTCACCCCTCCACTTT.

J is TRBJ1-6 and V is TRBV7-9; D call uncertain. CDR3 size: 15 residues. Trimming pared 6 bases from V and 9 bases from J, leaving 18 bases between. Germline assignment: CDR1 SEHNR and CDR2 FQNEAQ (reference sequence). The CDR3 here is CASSLPVADSSPLHF. The CDR3 coding sequence is TGTGCCAGCAGTTTACCGGTAGCCGATAGTTCACCCCTCCACTTT.

This chain uses TRBV7-3 with TRBJ1-2; 7 positions agree with TRBD1. The CDR3 has 12 amino acids. Per the germline V gene, CDR1 is SGHTA and CDR2 is FQGTGA. The trim removed 4 bases at V and 7 bases at J, leaving 3 bases unmatched. In DNA form, the CDR3 reads TGTGCCAGCAGCTCGACAGGGTTTGGCTACACCTTC. Protein sequence: CASSSTGFGYTF.

V usage is TRBV6-1 and J usage is TRBJ2-5, with 8 bases fitting TRBD2. V dropped 0 bases and J dropped 4; count of bases not matched to a gene: 7. Germline lookup yields CDR1 MNHNS and CDR2 SASEGT. The CDR3 has 16 residues. The CDR3 DNA sequence: TGTGCCAGCAGTGAAGCGGGACTAGGAGCGCGAGAGACCCAGTACTTC. Encoded protein: CASSEAGLGARETQYF.

The V and J genes are TRBV7-6 and TRBJ1-6, with D perhaps matching TRBD1 (6 bases). The CDR3 totals 13 residues. The germline V gene encodes CDR1 SGHVS and CDR2 FNYEAQ. Trimming removed 1 base from V and 13 bases from J, with 11 bases in between. The CDR3 bases are TGTGCCAGCAGCTTAGGGGACAATAAGCCCCTCCACTTT. Translating it yields CASSLGDNKPLHF.

This chain connects TRBV5-5 to TRBJ2-1, with 9 nucleotides matching TRBD2. Germline CDR1 reads SGHKS; CDR2 reads YYEKEE (reference sequence). The CDR3 sequence is 13 residues long. The junction had 3 bases not matched to a gene; V was cut back by 5 bases and J by 6 bases. This chain's CDR3 is CASSSGLANEQFF. The CDR3, as DNA: TGTGCCAGCAGTTCGGGACTAGCCAATGAGCAGTTCTTC.

V gene TRBV1 combines with J gene TRBJ2-1; TRBD2 is the table's D call, not checked against the DNA. TRBV1 corresponds to a pseudogene. The length of the CDR3 is 15 residues. CDR3: CTSSQEIDWGDEQFF. DNA for the CDR3: TGCACCAGCAGCCAAGAAATAGACTGGGGGGATGAGCAGTTCTTC.

V usage is TRBV6-6 and J usage is TRBJ2-2; a weak D match, TRBD1 (5 bases). This CDR3 comprises 13 residues. Germline V gene sequence: CDR1 MNHNY, CDR2 SVGAGI (reference sequence). Written as DNA, the CDR3 is TGTGGTGGTAGGGGAACGGACACCGGGGAGCTGTTTTTT. This encodes CGGRGTDTGELFF.

This sequence joins TRBV7-8 and TRBJ2-3; TRBD2 is a possible D gene (5 bases). This CDR3 spans 14 amino acids. Germline CDR1 reads SGHVS; CDR2 reads FQNEAQ. V was pared by 5 bases and J by 0 bases, with 9 bases between. The CDR3, as DNA: TGTGCCAGCAGCCGTGCGGGCAGCACAGATACGCAGTATTTT. Its protein product is CASSRAGSTDTQYF.

The CDR3 nucleotides read TGTGCCAGCAGCGACAGGGCCCCCGAAGCTTTCTTT. Encoded protein: CASSDRAPEAFF. The rearrangement links TRBV13 to TRBJ1-1, with 7 bases fitting TRBD1. Trimming cost V 5 bases and J 8 bases; bases outside gene matches: 5. The CDR3 has 12 residues. Germline V gene sequence: CDR1 PRHDT, CDR2 FYEKMQ (reference sequence).

The J gene is TRBJ2-1, the V gene TRBV5-4; tentatively, D is TRBD2 (7 bases). Germline CDR1 reads SGHNT; CDR2 reads YYREEE (reference sequence). The CDR3 contains 15 residues. V dropped 6 bases and J dropped 3 bases, with 16 bases sitting between them. For the CDR3, the DNA is TGTGCCAGCACCCCAGGGAGGGGGTACTACAATGAGCAGTTCTTC. Amino acid sequence: CASTPGRGYYNEQFF. Variable domain in full (rest from reference TRBV5-4 and TRBJ2-1): ETGVTQSPTHLIKTRGQQVTLRCSSQSGHNTVSWYQQALGQGPQFIFQYYREEENGRGNFPPRFSGLQFPNYSSELNVNALELDDSALYLCASTPGRGYYNEQFFGPGTRLTVL.

The gene calls are TRBV27 and TRBJ2-7; tentatively, D is TRBD1 (7 bases). The CDR3 length is 16 residues. Deletions cut 1 base from V and 5 bases from J, with 18 bases between. Germline-derived CDR1 and CDR2 are MNHEY and SMNVEV (reference sequence). DNA of the CDR3: TGTGCCAGCAGTTTATTCTCCCAGGGGGGCCGGGACGAGCAGTACTTC. It translates to CASSLFSQGGRDEQYF.

CDR3 coding DNA: TGTGCCTGGAGTACGGGCCTCTTGGAGCAGTACTTC. Its translation: CAWSTGLLEQYF. The chain recombines TRBV30 with TRBJ2-7; no reliable D call. V was shortened by 2 bases and J by 7 bases, with 12 bases between the two germline ends. This CDR3 contains 12 residues. CDR1 and CDR2 (germline): GTSNPN, SVGIG (reference sequence).

The gene calls are TRBV19 and TRBJ2-1; 8 nucleotides align to TRBD1. With V trimmed by 9 bases and J by 2 bases, 6 bases remained unmatched. Germline-derived CDR1 and CDR2 are LNHDA and SQIVND (reference sequence). The CDR3 loop spans 14 amino acids. The CDR3 spells CASRTGTPYNEQFF. In nucleotides, the CDR3 is TGTGCCAGCAGGACAGGGACCCCCTACAATGAGCAGTTCTTC.

As DNA, the CDR3 is TGCGCCAGCGGCAGGACCGGCGGGGCCCCCTACGAGCAGTACTTC. Translating it yields CASGRTGGAPYEQYF. The V gene is TRBV5-1, the J gene TRBJ2-7, with D possibly TRBD2 on 6 matching bases. The V end lost 7 bases, the J end lost 2 bases, and 19 bases lay between the germline ends. The CDR3 loop spans 15 amino acids. Germline loops: CDR1 SGHRS, CDR2 YFSETQ.

The chain couples TRBV5-1 to TRBJ2-7; D not resolved. This CDR3 is built from 12 residues. CDR1 is SGHRS and CDR2 is YFSETQ in the germline V gene. V was shortened by 0 bases and J by 6 bases, with 7 bases between the two germline ends. CDR3 protein: CASSLAISEQYF. The CDR3 bases are TGCGCCAGCAGCTTGGCGATTTCCGAGCAGTACTTC.

The J gene is TRBJ1-2, the V gene TRBV5-4; D perhaps matches TRBD1 (6 bases). V lost 1 base and J 5 bases, leaving 15 bases between the germline ends. Germline V CDR1 and CDR2: SGHNT, YYREEE (reference sequence). CDR3 size: 15 residues. This CDR3 reads CASSLFGGLGYGYTF. CDR3 nucleotide sequence: TGTGCCAGCAGCTTGTTTGGGGGCCTGGGTTATGGCTACACCTTC. The full variable domain, with the rest looked up from reference TRBV5-4 and TRBJ1-2, is ETGVTQSPTHLIKTRGQQVTLRCSSQSGHNTVSWYQQALGQGPQFIFQYYREEENGRGNFPPRFSGLQFPNYSSELNVNALELDDSALYLCASSLFGGLGYGYTFGSGTRLTVV.

V gene TRBV7-2 combines with J gene TRBJ2-7; D is undetermined. Trimming cost V 1 base and J 0 bases, with 13 bases left between them. The CDR3 contains 16 residues. Looked up from germline, CDR1 is SGHTA and CDR2 is FQGNSA. The CDR3 is CASSLGGAESSYEQYF. The CDR3 DNA sequence: TGTGCCAGCAGCTTAGGTGGCGCCGAGAGCTCCTACGAGCAGTACTTC.